The next 30 T cell receptor beta chains were all read from a single sample in a study of T cell changes during pregnancy in multiple sclerosis. Only in-frame clones appear in the TCRdb table, and some are missing; sequencing was by immunoSEQ multiplex PCR. The sample includes roughly 25,000 clones, approximately 86% of them seen just once. Material: CD8+ T cells from peripheral blood mononuclear cells, obtained in the first trimester of pregnancy. These receptors were taken from a female donor in good health, enrolled as a control in a pregnancy study.

The rearrangement links TRBV6-4 to TRBJ2-3, with 12 bases matching TRBD2. The CDR3 is 15 residues long. The ends lost 5 bases at V and 5 bases at J; junction bases unmatched: 5. Looked up from germline, CDR1 is MRHNA and CDR2 is SNTAGT. The CDR3 DNA reads as TGTGCCAGCAGTCGGACTAGCGGGGAGGGAGATACGCAGTATTTT. Translated: CASSRTSGEGDTQYF.

The CDR3 DNA reads as TGCAGCGTGGCTGGGGACAGGGGGCCCCAAGAGACCCAGTACTTC. Its protein is CSVAGDRGPQETQYF. The rearrangement joins TRBV29-1 to TRBJ2-5; the match to TRBD1 covers 12 bases. V lost 6 bases, J lost 1 base, and 6 bases stayed unmatched. This CDR3 region has 15 residues. In germline, CDR1 is SQVTM, CDR2 ANQGSEA.

The J gene is TRBJ2-1, the V gene TRBV11-2; possibly TRBD1 for D (5 bases). The CDR3 sequence is 18 residues long. V was pared by 5 bases and J by 5 bases, with 25 bases between. Germline loops: CDR1 SGHAT, CDR2 FQNNGV. This CDR3 is CASSSLGQPRVTNNEQFF. The CDR3 DNA reads TGTGCCAGCAGCAGCCTGGGGCAGCCCAGGGTTACTAACAATGAGCAGTTCTTC.

The rearrangement links TRBV7-2 to TRBJ2-3; 11 bases match TRBD2. V lost 7 bases, J lost 0 bases, and 9 bases stayed unmatched. From germline, CDR1 is SGHTA and CDR2 FQGNSA. The CDR3 contains 17 residues. This chain's CDR3 is CASKKDLAGGSTDTQYF. Here the CDR3 DNA reads TGTGCCAGCAAGAAGGATTTAGCGGGAGGGAGCACAGATACGCAGTATTTT. Together with reference TRBV7-2 and TRBJ2-3, the CDR3 gives the full variable domain: GAGVSQSPSNKVTEKGKDVELRCDPISGHTALYWYRQSLGQGLEFLIYFQGNSAPDKSGLPSDRFSAERTGGSVSTLTIQRTQQEDSAVYLCASKKDLAGGSTDTQYFGPGTRLTVL.

This chain uses TRBV28 with TRBJ2-1, with D maybe TRBD1 (6 bases). The germline CDR1 and CDR2 sequences are MDHEN and SYDVKM. V was shortened by 2 bases and J by 5 bases, with 10 bases between the two germline ends. The CDR3 covers 14 residues. CDR3 sequence: CASSLGAGDNEQFF. The DNA for the CDR3 is TGTGCCAGCAGTTTAGGGGCAGGGGACAATGAGCAGTTCTTC. The variable domain in full, completed from reference TRBV28 and TRBJ2-1, reads DVKVTQSSRYLVKRTGEKVFLECVQDMDHENMFWYRQDPGLGLRLIYFSYDVKMKEKGDIPEGYSVSREKKERFSLILESASTNQTSMYLCASSLGAGDNEQFFGPGTRLTVL.

V and J are TRBV4-2 and TRBJ2-3, with 7 positions matching TRBD2. The CDR3 covers 15 residues. Trimming cost V 1 base and J 1 base; bases outside gene matches: 2. In germline, CDR1 is LGHNA, CDR2 YNFKEQ. The CDR3 DNA reads TGTGCCAGCAGCCAAGGGGCGGGGGGCACAGATACGCAGTATTTT. As protein: CASSQGAGGTDTQYF.

As DNA, the CDR3 is TGTGCCAGCTTAGCCCGGACAGGGGCGAACACTGAAGCTTTCTTT. Protein sequence: CASLARTGANTEAFF. The chain recombines TRBV2 with TRBJ1-1; 9 bases align to TRBD1. The germline CDR1 and CDR2 sequences are SNHLY and FYNNEI. The CDR3 extends over 15 amino acids. Trimming took 8 bases from V and 1 from J; bases not matched to a gene: 8. Supplemented by reference TRBV2 and TRBJ1-1, the full variable domain reads EPEVTQTPSHQVTQMGQEVILRCVPISNHLYFYWYRQILGQKVEFLVSFYNNEISEKSEIFDDQFSVERPDGSNFTLKIRSTKLEDSAMYFCASLARTGANTEAFFGQGTRLTVV.

The chain combines TRBV27 with TRBJ2-3; the match to TRBD1 covers 8 bases. Germline CDR1 and CDR2: MNHEY and SMNVEV (reference sequence). The CDR3 has 16 residues. The V segment lost 6 bases and the J segment 4 bases; nucleotides outside the gene matches: 12. CDR3 DNA sequence: TGTGCCAGCAGGCCAACCACAGGGGGTAGATCAGATACGCAGTATTTT. Encoded protein: CASRPTTGGRSDTQYF.

This clone was recorded a few times. The chain recombines TRBV7-2 with TRBJ1-4; the D is unclear. From germline, CDR1 is SGHTA and CDR2 FQGNSA. Trimming cost V 2 bases and J 7 bases, with 14 bases left between them. CDR3 length: 15 residues. CDR3 sequence (DNA): TGTGCCAGCAGCTTAACCCCGGGGAGCGGTGAAAAACTGTTTTTT. Residues: CASSLTPGSGEKLFF.

This CDR3 is CASSPGTSFGEQYF. DNA of the CDR3: TGTGCCAGCAGCCCCGGGACATCCTTTGGAGAGCAGTACTTC. The V call is TRBV6-5, the J call TRBJ2-5; weak D call: TRBD1 (6 bases). The CDR3 runs 14 residues. Trimming took off 6 bases at V and 11 bases at J, with 22 bases between the two ends. Per germline, CDR1 MNHEY and CDR2 SVGAGI.

V and J are TRBV7-9 and TRBJ2-7, with D unclear. Deletions cut 4 bases from V and 3 bases from J, with 4 bases between. The CDR3 sequence is 11 residues long. Germline CDR1 is SEHNR and CDR2 is FQNEAQ (reference sequence). Here the CDR3 DNA reads TGTGCCAGCAGCTCCTACTACGAGCAGTACTTC. This encodes CASSSYYEQYF.

The genes are TRBV19 and TRBJ1-1, with 9 bases identical to TRBD1. This CDR3 is built from 15 residues. V trimming: 6 bases; J trimming: 1 base; junction bases outside the gene matches: 6. Germline loops: CDR1 LNHDA, CDR2 SQIVND (reference sequence). The CDR3 DNA follows: TGTGCCAGTAGCACAACAGGGGGCGGGAACACTGAAGCTTTCTTT. It encodes CASSTTGGGNTEAFF.

The V gene is TRBV10-1, the J gene TRBJ2-5; tentatively, D is TRBD2 (5 bases). This CDR3 has 14 residues. In germline, CDR1 is WNHNN, CDR2 SYGVQD (reference sequence). V lost 2 bases, J lost 7 bases, and 14 bases lay in between. CDR3 bases: TGCGCCAGCAGTGAGAGGCCAGCGGACGGGACCCAGTACTTC. This encodes CASSERPADGTQYF.

The chain is built from TRBV4-3 and TRBJ2-2, with 12 nucleotides matching TRBD2. CDR3 length: 16 residues. V lost 0 bases to trimming and J lost 6 bases; unmatched junction nucleotides: 2. Germline CDR1 is LGHNA and CDR2 is YSLEER. The chain's CDR3 is CASSQETSGRPGELFF. CDR3 bases: TGCGCCAGCAGCCAAGAGACTAGCGGGAGACCCGGGGAGCTGTTTTTT.

This clone was counted a single time. The chain couples TRBV2 to TRBJ2-1, with 9 bases lining up with TRBD1. The V segment lost 6 bases and the J segment 7 bases; nucleotides outside the gene matches: 10. This CDR3 contains 15 residues. CDR1 and CDR2 from the germline V gene are SNHLY and FYNNEI. The CDR3 sequence is CASRATSGTGNEQFF. For the CDR3, the DNA is TGTGCCAGCAGGGCCACTTCAGGGACAGGGAATGAGCAGTTCTTC.

V is TRBV30 and J is TRBJ2-5, with 7 bases that match TRBD2. Germline CDR1 GTSNPN, CDR2 SVGIG (reference sequence). V lost 5 bases to trimming and J lost 5 bases; unmatched junction nucleotides: 5. The CDR3 is made up of 12 amino acids. The CDR3 sequence is CAWSSGDETQYF. The CDR3 nucleotides read TGTGCCTGGTCTAGCGGTGACGAGACCCAGTACTTC.

The chain links TRBV27 to TRBJ2-7; D gene ambiguous. Trimming removed 5 bases from V and 4 bases from J, with 9 bases in between. In germline, CDR1 is MNHEY, CDR2 SMNVEV (reference sequence). The CDR3 is made up of 12 amino acids. CDR3 in amino acids: CASSPKAYEQYF. The CDR3 coding sequence is TGTGCCAGCAGTCCCAAAGCATACGAGCAGTACTTC.

By its share, this clone is large. V is TRBV7-9 and J is TRBJ1-6; D remains ambiguous. This CDR3 spans 15 amino acids. Trimming removed 5 bases at V and 7 bases at J, with 15 bases between. Germline V CDR1 and CDR2: SEHNR, FQNEAQ (reference sequence). Here the CDR3 DNA reads TGTGCCAGCAGCCTCGTAGAACGGAGAAATTCACCCCTCCACTTT. It is translated as CASSLVERRNSPLHF. The full variable domain, rest sourced from reference TRBV7-9 and TRBJ1-6, is DTGVSQNPRHKITKRGQNVTFRCDPISEHNRLYWYRQTLGQGPEFLTYFQNEAQLEKSRLLSDRFSAERPKGSFSTLEIQRTEQGDSAMYLCASSLVERRNSPLHFGNGTRLTVT.

The chain combines TRBV5-1 with TRBJ1-4; 10 positions agree with TRBD1. This CDR3 comprises 16 residues. Germline V gene sequence: CDR1 SGHRS, CDR2 YFSETQ. V dropped 3 bases and J dropped 7; count of bases not matched to a gene: 9. The CDR3, as DNA: TGCGCCAGCAGCTCCACGACAGGGGGCGCCGGTGAAAAACTGTTTTTT. Its translation: CASSSTTGGAGEKLFF.

The J gene is TRBJ2-3, the V gene TRBV2, with 8 bases matching TRBD2. Trimming at V came to 7 bases and at J to 1 base, leaving 16 bases not matched to a gene. This CDR3 region has 18 residues. Germline assignment: CDR1 SNHLY and CDR2 FYNNEI. The DNA for the CDR3 is TGTGCCAGCACCGCCCACCCTCGCGGGGGGTCTCGCACAGATACGCAGTATTTT. Translating gives CASTAHPRGGSRTDTQYF. The full variable domain, with the rest looked up from reference TRBV2 and TRBJ2-3, is EPEVTQTPSHQVTQMGQEVILRCVPISNHLYFYWYRQILGQKVEFLVSFYNNEISEKSEIFDDQFSVERPDGSNFTLKIRSTKLEDSAMYFCASTAHPRGGSRTDTQYFGPGTRLTVL.

The V and J genes are TRBV4-3 and TRBJ2-1, with TRBD2 matching 12 bases. CDR1 is LGHNA, CDR2 YSLEER, per germline. The ends lost 4 bases at V and 6 bases at J; junction bases unmatched: 10. CDR3 length: 17 residues. For the CDR3, the DNA is TGCGCCAGCAGCCCCCGGACTAGCGGGACTGATGTCAATGAGCAGTTCTTC. Amino acid sequence: CASSPRTSGTDVNEQFF.

This clone has a handful of counts. V gene TRBV28 combines with J gene TRBJ2-3; TRBD2 matches at 10 bases. The germline CDR1 and CDR2 sequences are MDHEN and SYDVKM. V dropped 5 bases and J dropped 2; count of bases not matched to a gene: 13. This CDR3 is 18 amino acids long. CDR3 amino acids: CASSPTLLAGVDTDTQYF. The CDR3 DNA reads TGTGCCAGCAGTCCTACCCTTCTAGCGGGAGTGGACACAGATACGCAGTATTTT. Together with reference TRBV28 and TRBJ2-3, the CDR3 gives the full variable domain: DVKVTQSSRYLVKRTGEKVFLECVQDMDHENMFWYRQDPGLGLRLIYFSYDVKMKEKGDIPEGYSVSREKKERFSLILESASTNQTSMYLCASSPTLLAGVDTDTQYFGPGTRLTVL.

J is TRBJ2-1 and V is TRBV5-1; 7 bases fit TRBD2. V trimming: 4 bases; J trimming: 7 bases; junction bases outside the gene matches: 20. Germline V gene data show CDR1 as SGHRS and CDR2 as YFSETQ. The CDR3 has 18 amino acids. For the CDR3, the DNA is TGCGCCAGCAGCCATCCCTGGGGGGGGTCACCGGTTTCAAATGAGCAGTTCTTC. As protein: CASSHPWGGSPVSNEQFF.

V usage is TRBV4-3 and J usage is TRBJ2-1; D uncertain. Germline V gene data show CDR1 as LGHNA and CDR2 as YSLEER. Deletions cut 5 bases from V and 5 bases from J, with 13 bases between. CDR3 length equals 14 residues. CDR3 protein: CASSYTALNNEQFF. CDR3 in DNA: TGCGCCAGCAGCTACACCGCCCTCAACAATGAGCAGTTCTTC.

The chain links TRBV28 to TRBJ1-6; TRBD1 aligns across 7 bases. With 5 bases clipped from V and 9 bases from J, the junction kept 7 bases outside the gene matches. Germline CDR1 MDHEN, CDR2 SYDVKM. The CDR3 runs 14 residues. The CDR3 protein is CASSPTGAGSPLHF. The CDR3 region has the DNA TGTGCCAGCAGTCCCACAGGGGCGGGTTCACCCCTCCACTTT.

The chain carries TRBV29-1 and TRBJ2-1; 7 nucleotides line up with TRBD1. Germline V gives CDR1 SQVTM, CDR2 ANQGSEA. V gave up 6 bases and J gave up 0 bases; unmatched junction bases: 8. This CDR3 comprises 15 residues. The CDR3 DNA is TGCAGCGTAGCGACAGGGCTGAGCTCCTACAATGAGCAGTTCTTC. This sequence encodes CSVATGLSSYNEQFF.

This chain joins TRBV27 and TRBJ1-6; no firm D call. In germline, CDR1 is MNHEY, CDR2 SMNVEV (reference sequence). The CDR3 runs to 16 residues. Trimming stripped 4 bases from V and 6 bases from J, with 16 bases between. This CDR3 reads CASSYARHKPNSPLHF. The CDR3 nucleotides read TGTGCCAGCAGTTACGCGCGACATAAGCCTAATTCACCCCTCCACTTT.

This chain connects TRBV5-1 to TRBJ2-1, with 9 bases that match TRBD2. The germline V gene has CDR1 SGHRS and CDR2 YFSETQ. The CDR3 runs 16 residues. Trimming at V came to 1 base and at J to 8 bases, leaving 10 bases not matched to a gene. The CDR3 DNA sequence: TGCGCCAGCAGCTTGAGGGCGGGGGGGCCGATGGATGAGCAGTTCTTC. This translates into CASSLRAGGPMDEQFF.

The chain employs TRBV10-3 and TRBJ2-5, with D possibly being TRBD1 (6 bases). The germline V gene encodes CDR1 ENHRY and CDR2 SYGVKD. The CDR3 length is 15 residues. The V gene lost 11 bases and the J gene lost 4 bases, with 23 bases spanning the gap. CDR3 loop: CASSRQDGALETQYF. The CDR3 region has the DNA TGTGCCTCTTCGAGACAGGACGGCGCACTAGAGACCCAGTACTTC.

The V and J genes are TRBV19 and TRBJ1-1, with D tentatively TRBD1 (6 bases). The V end was cut by 8 bases, the J end by 4 bases, with 17 bases between. The CDR3 sequence is 14 residues long. CDR1 is LNHDA and CDR2 is SQIVND in the germline V gene (reference sequence). CDR3 DNA: TGTGCCAGTTCAAACGCAACAGGGTCCACTGAAGCTTTCTTT. Translated: CASSNATGSTEAFF. The full variable domain, in which reference TRBV19 and TRBJ1-1 provide the parts outside the CDR3, is DGGITQSPKYLFRKEGQNVTLSCEQNLNHDAMYWYRQDPGQGLRLIYYSQIVNDFQKGDIAEGYSVSREKKESFPLTVTSAQKNPTAFYLCASSNATGSTEAFFGQGTRLTVV.